The 17 T cell receptor beta chains in this list originate from one sample, sequenced in a study of T cell responses to AZD1222 COVID-19 vaccine. Assay: immunoSEQ multiplex PCR; the TCRdb copy retains only in-frame clones and omits some. The sample lists roughly 120,000 clones; around 84% were seen once. The specimen was peripheral blood, collected on day 0 of AZD1222 vaccination. These receptor sequences come from an adult in good health.

This clone appeared a single time. The chain couples TRBV4-3 to TRBJ1-2, with D maybe TRBD1 (5 bases). Germline CDR1 is LGHNA and CDR2 is YSLEER. The CDR3 sequence is 14 residues long. The V end lost 1 base, the J end lost 7 bases, and 13 bases lay between the germline ends. The CDR3 loop reads CASSQARKQAGYTF. CDR3 sequence (DNA): TGCGCCAGCAGCCAAGCAAGAAAACAGGCTGGCTACACCTTC.

This chain connects TRBV9 to TRBJ1-1, with D hard to call. Trimming took 5 bases from V and 5 from J, leaving 4 bases between them. CDR1 is SGDLS and CDR2 is YYNGEE in the germline V gene. The CDR3 contains 10 residues. This chain's CDR3 is CASSDTEAFF. The CDR3 DNA reads TGTGCCAGCAGTGATACTGAAGCTTTCTTT.

This chain links TRBV13 with TRBJ1-1, with D uncertain. Germline-derived CDR1 and CDR2 are PRHDT and FYEKMQ (reference sequence). The V and J ends lost 0 bases and 4 bases respectively, with 6 bases between them. CDR3 length: 13 residues. The CDR3 sequence is CASSLGRTTEAFF. CDR3 nucleotides: TGTGCCAGCAGCTTAGGAAGGACCACTGAAGCTTTCTTT.

This rearrangement joins TRBV5-6 to TRBJ2-5, with D possibly TRBD2 on 6 matching bases. Germline V gene sequence: CDR1 SGHDT, CDR2 YYEEEE. The CDR3 covers 17 residues. V was clipped by 1 base and J by 4 bases, with 20 bases between them. CDR3 loop: CASSLLGGPDTAETQYF. Here the CDR3 DNA reads TGTGCCAGCAGCTTGCTGGGGGGACCCGACACGGCAGAGACCCAGTACTTC.

This chain joins TRBV7-2 and TRBJ1-2; D is unclear. CDR1 SGHTA and CDR2 FQGNSA come from the germline V gene. The CDR3 runs to 15 residues. V gave up 5 bases and J gave up 0 bases, with 13 bases separating them. CDR3 coding DNA: TGTGCCAGCAGCCACACCCCGGGAGCTAACTATGGCTACACCTTC. Its protein product is CASSHTPGANYGYTF.

This clone was detected a few times. The chain uses TRBV3-1 (or the pseudogene TRBV3-2) and TRBJ2-7; 7 bases fit TRBD2. Germline V gives CDR1 LGHDT, CDR2 YNNKEL (reference sequence). V shed 0 bases, J shed 5 bases, and the junction held 4 bases outside the gene matches. The CDR3 contains 14 residues. The CDR3 DNA reads as TGTGCCAGCAGCCAAGAAAGGACTAGGCACGAGCAGTACTTC. This codes for CASSQERTRHEQYF.

The J gene is TRBJ2-6, the V gene TRBV7-2; no clear D gene. The CDR3 totals 17 residues. The V gene lost 2 bases and the J gene lost 0 bases, with 11 bases spanning the gap. The germline CDR1 and CDR2 sequences are SGHTA and FQGNSA. The CDR3 DNA sequence: TGTGCCAGCAGCTTACGCCAGGCGGCCTCTGGGGCCAACGTCCTGACTTTC. This codes for CASSLRQAASGANVLTF.

The chain carries TRBV19 and TRBJ2-7; 9 bases are a match to TRBD1. The CDR3 length is 19 residues. The V gene end was trimmed by 1 base and the J gene end by 5 bases; junction bases not matched to a gene: 18. Germline V gene lookup returns CDR1 LNHDA and CDR2 SQIVND (reference sequence). CDR3 coding DNA: TGTGCCAGTAGTATAGCAATGGGACAGGGTGTTCCCCGGTCCCACGAGCAGTACTTC. Encoded protein: CASSIAMGQGVPRSHEQYF.

DNA for the CDR3: TGTGCCAGCAGTCCCCCATGGGCCGAGCAGTACTTC. The encoded protein is CASSPPWAEQYF. The chain uses TRBV6-2 or TRBV6-3 and TRBJ2-7; D is unresolved. Trimming stripped 5 bases from V and 6 bases from J, with 11 bases between. Per the germline V gene, CDR1 is MNHEY and CDR2 is SVGEGT. CDR3 length: 12 residues.

The gene calls are TRBV5-1 and TRBJ1-2; 7 bases match TRBD1. The CDR3 runs to 16 residues. V lost 0 bases, J lost 4 bases, and 9 bases stayed unmatched. The V gene's germline CDR1 is SGHRS and CDR2 YFSETQ. CDR3 bases: TGCGCCAGCAGCTTGGCCCCAACAGGGGAGGGCTATGGCTACACCTTC. Protein sequence: CASSLAPTGEGYGYTF.

The chain has TRBV5-1 and TRBJ1-1; D not resolved. V was shortened by 0 bases and J by 1 base, with 10 bases between the two germline ends. Looked up from germline, CDR1 is SGHRS and CDR2 is YFSETQ. The CDR3 loop spans 15 amino acids. CDR3 sequence (DNA): TGCGCCAGCAGCTTGGCCCCAGGTACGAACACTGAAGCTTTCTTT. This encodes CASSLAPGTNTEAFF.

The chain recombines TRBV7-2 with TRBJ1-5; D may be TRBD1 (5 bases). The CDR3 has 13 residues. Deletions cut 1 base from V and 7 bases from J, with 8 bases between. Germline CDR1 reads SGHTA; CDR2 reads FQGNSA. The CDR3 is CASSLGGVQPQHF. The DNA of the CDR3 is TGTGCCAGCAGCTTAGGAGGGGTGCAGCCCCAGCATTTT.

This chain links TRBV7-8 with TRBJ1-5, with D perhaps TRBD1 (5 bases). CDR3 length equals 15 residues. Germline CDR1 SGHVS, CDR2 FQNEAQ. Trimming pared 0 bases from V and 6 bases from J, leaving 12 bases between. The CDR3 spells CASSLAQGPSQPQHF. The CDR3 DNA sequence: TGTGCCAGCAGCTTAGCGCAGGGTCCCAGTCAGCCCCAGCATTTT.

V usage is TRBV10-3 and J usage is TRBJ2-7, with 9 bases identical to TRBD1. V dropped 3 bases and J dropped 1; count of bases not matched to a gene: 1. This CDR3 is 14 amino acids long. CDR1 ENHRY and CDR2 SYGVKD come from the germline V gene. The CDR3 loop reads CAISDGQGSYEQYF. The DNA for the CDR3 is TGTGCCATCAGTGACGGACAGGGGTCCTACGAGCAGTACTTC.

This clone was seen a few times. The chain recombines TRBV6-5 with TRBJ2-1; 7 positions agree with TRBD2. The V gene's germline CDR1 is MNHEY and CDR2 SVGAGI. J gave up 4 bases and V 6 bases, and 9 bases lay outside the gene matches. The CDR3 is 15 amino acids. The DNA of the CDR3 is TGTGCCAGCAGATCAACGGGACTACCTTACAATGAGCAGTTCTTC. Translation gives CASRSTGLPYNEQFF.

This rearrangement joins TRBV6-1 to TRBJ1-1; no definite D call. The V gene's germline CDR1 is MNHNS and CDR2 SASEGT. The CDR3 spans 13 residues. Trimming cost V 2 bases and J 3 bases, with 7 bases left between them. The CDR3: CASSERADTEAFF. CDR3 DNA: TGTGCCAGCAGTGAAAGGGCAGACACTGAAGCTTTCTTT.

The chain has TRBV28 and TRBJ1-1, with D perhaps matching TRBD1 (5 bases). With 3 bases removed from V and 0 bases from J, the gap between germline ends came to 8 bases. From germline, CDR1 is MDHEN and CDR2 SYDVKM. The CDR3 loop spans 14 amino acids. Written as DNA, the CDR3 is TGTGCCAGCAGTTTTGGGACTTTGAACACTGAAGCTTTCTTT. This codes for CASSFGTLNTEAFF. Based on the CDR3 plus reference TRBV28 and TRBJ1-1, the full variable domain is DVKVTQSSRYLVKRTGEKVFLECVQDMDHENMFWYRQDPGLGLRLIYFSYDVKMKEKGDIPEGYSVSREKKERFSLILESASTNQTSMYLCASSFGTLNTEAFFGQGTRLTVV.